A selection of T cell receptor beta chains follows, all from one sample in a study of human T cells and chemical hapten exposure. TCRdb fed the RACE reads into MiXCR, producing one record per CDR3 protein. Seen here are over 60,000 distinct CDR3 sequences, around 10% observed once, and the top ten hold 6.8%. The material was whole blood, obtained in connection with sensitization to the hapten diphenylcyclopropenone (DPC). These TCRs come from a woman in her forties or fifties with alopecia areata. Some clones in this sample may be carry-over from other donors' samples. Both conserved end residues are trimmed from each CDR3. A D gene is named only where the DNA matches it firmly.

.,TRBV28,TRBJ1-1,ATGSGWNPEAF
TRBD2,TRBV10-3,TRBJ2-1,AISESFTSGRDPNEQF
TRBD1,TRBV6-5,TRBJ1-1,ASSYRTGTERSEAF
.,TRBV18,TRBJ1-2,ASSPTISYGYT
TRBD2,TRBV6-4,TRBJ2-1,ASSDSTSDEQF
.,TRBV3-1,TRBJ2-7,ASSLLGRRSSYEQY
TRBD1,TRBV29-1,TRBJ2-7,SVRQGPYEQY
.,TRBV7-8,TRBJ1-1,ASSMWGGDMNTEAF
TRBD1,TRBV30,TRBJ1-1,AWSGDRGPSVNTEAF
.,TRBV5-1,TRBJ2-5,ASSLERVREETQY
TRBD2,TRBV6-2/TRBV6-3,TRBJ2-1,ASSTRTSGSNEQF
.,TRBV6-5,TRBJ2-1,ASTTQYKPYNEQF
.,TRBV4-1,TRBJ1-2,ASSQDPTYGYT
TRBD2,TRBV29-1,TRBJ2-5,SVELAGGNQETQY
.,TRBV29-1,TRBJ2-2,SVDRIGTGELF
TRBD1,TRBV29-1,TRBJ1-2,SVETGVSNYGYT
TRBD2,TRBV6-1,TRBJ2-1,ASRETSGWYNEQF
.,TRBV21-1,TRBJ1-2,ASSKDGGSHYGYT
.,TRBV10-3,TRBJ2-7,ASGPSYEQY
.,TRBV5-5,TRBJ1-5,ASSMSGTRGSSNQPQH
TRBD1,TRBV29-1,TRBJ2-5,SVGQETQY
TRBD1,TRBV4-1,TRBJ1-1,ASSQEQGVTEAF
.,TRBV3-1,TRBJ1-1,ASSSGGNTEAF
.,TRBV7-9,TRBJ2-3,ASSSLPEDLRGY
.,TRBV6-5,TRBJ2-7,ASSYGESYEQY
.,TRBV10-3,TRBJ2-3,AISEGVDTQY
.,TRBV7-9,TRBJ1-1,ASSLLTAPNTEAF
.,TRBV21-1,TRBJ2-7,ATRDRGQPAEQY
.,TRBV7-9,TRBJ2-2,ASSFWAGHLRATGELF
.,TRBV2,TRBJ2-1,ASSDHEQF
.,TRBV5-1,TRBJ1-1,ASSLRSLNTEAF
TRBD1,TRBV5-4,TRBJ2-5,ASRRQGEDETQY
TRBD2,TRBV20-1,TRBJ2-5,SARIRTSIFEETQY